This T cell receptor (beta chain) derives from a study of identical twins. Findings of the study overall: In cord blood, abundant beta clonotypes had fewer insertions; memory showed no trend. Twins shared out-of-frame alpha sequences with excess low generation probability.

Points on this clonotype: Its specificity is unknown.

CDR3 length: 13 amino acids. The V and J ends lost 4 bases and 2 bases respectively, with 12 bases between them. Per the germline V gene, CDR1 is DFQATT and CDR2 is SNEGSKA (reference sequence). MiXCR was run by TCRdb on the 5' RACE reads, yielding one entry per CDR3 protein. The sample has roughly 350,000 distinct CDR3 sequences, 7% to 9.5% seen once. The chain recombines TRBV20-1 with TRBJ2-7, with D perhaps matching TRBD1 or TRBD2 (5 bases each). The source material was naive T cells sorted from blood. This TCR was recovered from a woman aged 45-59 years in good health. This CDR3 is CSATRDGAYEQYF. The CDR3 DNA sequence: TGCAGTGCTACCCGGGACGGGGCCTACGAGCAGTACTTC.